Only one count was recorded for the clone carrying this TCR beta chain. Its matching antigen is unknown. CD45RO-negative, CCR7-selected cells formed the naive CD8 fraction, which excluded terminally differentiated effector memory CD45RA+ cells. This record comes from a study of shared clonotypes between healthy human individuals. Overall study results and limits: Collection of samples was limited to blood; tissue repertoires likely differ.

The CDR3 loop spans 19 amino acids. Trimming cost V 4 bases and J 3 bases; bases outside gene matches: 12. Germline V gene sequence: CDR1 SEHNR, CDR2 FQNEAQ (reference sequence). Some clones are missing from TCRdb's copy, which holds only in-frame ones; the method was immunoSEQ multiplex PCR. The profile shows more than 2 million clones, about 94% of them singletons. This rearrangement joins TRBV7-9 to TRBJ2-1; 13 bases fit TRBD2. The sample was naive CD8+ T cells from PBMCs. The TCR originated in a man between 18 and 35 years old in good health. Some clones in this sample may be carry-over from other donors' samples. The CDR3 reads CASSSPLGLAGQYYNEQFF. The CDR3 DNA is TGTGCCAGCAGCTCCCCCTTGGGACTAGCGGGACAGTACTACAATGAGCAGTTCTTC.